This T cell receptor (beta chain) was profiled in a study of regulatory T cells in long-lasting Graves disease. V trimming: 4 bases; J trimming: 7 bases; junction bases outside the gene matches: 2. Germline CDR1 and CDR2: MNHNS and SASEGT. The CDR3 spans 12 residues. iRepertoire HTBI primers and Arm-PCR of CDR3 regions built TCR beta libraries. TCRdb processed the multiplex PCR reads anew with MiXCR; each CDR3 protein has one entry. The sample carries hundreds of thousands of distinct CDR3 sequences, about a sixth recorded once. Time point noted: newly diagnosed GD, antithyroid drugs for less than 3 months. Extracted PBMC RNA gave rise to the TCR library. The same specimen was also included in a second study, on T cells in Graves' hyperthyroidism and ophthalmopathy.

Here the sequenced sample was peripheral blood mononuclear cells (PBMCs), taken at new diagnosis, from a patient treated with antithyroid drugs. The TCR originated in a man between 35 and 55 years old with Graves disease. The genes are TRBV6-1 and TRBJ2-3; 7 bases fit TRBD2. The CDR3 loop reads CASSGGGYTQYF. The CDR3 DNA reads as TGTGCCAGCAGTGGGGGGGGATATACGCAGTATTTT.